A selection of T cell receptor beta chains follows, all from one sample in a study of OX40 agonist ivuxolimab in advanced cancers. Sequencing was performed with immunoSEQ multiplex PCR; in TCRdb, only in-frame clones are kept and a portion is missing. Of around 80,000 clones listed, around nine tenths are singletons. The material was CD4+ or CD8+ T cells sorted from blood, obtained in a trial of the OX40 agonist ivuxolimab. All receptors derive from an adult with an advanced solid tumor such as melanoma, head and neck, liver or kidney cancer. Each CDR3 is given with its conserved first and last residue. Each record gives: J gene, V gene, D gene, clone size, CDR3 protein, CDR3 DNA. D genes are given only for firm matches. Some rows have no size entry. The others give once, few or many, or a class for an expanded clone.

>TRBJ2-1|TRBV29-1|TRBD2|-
CSVVGTSGLSYNEQFF
TGCAGCGTTGTCGGGACTAGCGGACTCTCCTACAATGAGCAGTTCTTC
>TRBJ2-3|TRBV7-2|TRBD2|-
CASSLAGGPSNTQYF
TGTGCCAGCAGCCTAGCGGGGGGGCCATCAAATACGCAGTATTTT
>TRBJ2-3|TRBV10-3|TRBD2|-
CAIGPAAGATDTQYF
TGTGCCATCGGCCCGGCAGCGGGGGCCACAGATACGCAGTATTTT
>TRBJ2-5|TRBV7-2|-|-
CASSLVGSYQETQYF
TGTGCCAGCAGCTTAGTGGGGAGTTACCAAGAGACCCAGTACTTC
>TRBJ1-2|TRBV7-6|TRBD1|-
CASSPGQVYGYTF
TGTGCCAGCAGTCCGGGACAGGTCTATGGCTACACCTTC
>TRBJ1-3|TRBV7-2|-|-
CASSYYGESSGNTIYF
TGTGCCAGCAGCTACTACGGGGAGAGCTCTGGAAACACCATATATTTT
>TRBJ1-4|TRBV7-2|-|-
CASSLEQGEKLFF
TGTGCCAGCAGCTTAGAACAGGGTGAAAAACTGTTTTTT
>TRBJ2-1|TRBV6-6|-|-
CASTRSGHNEQFF
TGTGCCAGCACCCGTAGCGGACACAATGAGCAGTTCTTC
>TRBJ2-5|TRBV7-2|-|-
CASSLSGWGRETQYF
TGTGCCAGCAGCTTATCGGGTTGGGGTCGAGAGACCCAGTACTTC
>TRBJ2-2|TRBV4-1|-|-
CASSQVPAPGELFF
TGCGCCAGCAGCCAAGTGCCAGCTCCCGGGGAGCTGTTTTTT
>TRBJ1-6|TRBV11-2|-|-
CASSWNGRGATDSPLHF
TGTGCCAGCAGCTGGAACGGCCGTGGCGCAACTGATTCACCCCTCCACTTT
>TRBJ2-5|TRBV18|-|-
CASSPESRPQETQYF
TGTGCCAGCTCACCAGAATCACGGCCTCAAGAGACCCAGTACTTC
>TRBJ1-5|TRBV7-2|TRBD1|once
CASSLWTGSNQPQHF
TGTGCCAGCAGCTTATGGACAGGCAGCAATCAGCCCCAGCATTTT
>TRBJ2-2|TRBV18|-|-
CASSPGAPNTGELFF
TGTGCCAGCTCACCAGGGGCTCCGAACACCGGGGAGCTGTTTTTT
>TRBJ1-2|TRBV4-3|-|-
CASSQEYEVNYGYTF
TGCGCCAGCAGCCAAGAATATGAGGTTAACTATGGCTACACCTTC
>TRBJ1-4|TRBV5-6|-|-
CASSPREGKLFF
TGTGCCAGCAGCCCCCGAGAGGGCAAACTGTTTTTT
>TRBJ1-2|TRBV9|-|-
CASSVSLGSGYTF
TGTGCCAGCAGCGTTAGTTTAGGGAGTGGCTACACCTTC
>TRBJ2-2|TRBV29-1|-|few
CSVAYRVNTGELFF
TGCAGCGTTGCCTACAGGGTGAACACCGGGGAGCTGTTTTTT
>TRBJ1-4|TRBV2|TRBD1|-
CASAGGTGNEKLFF
TGTGCCAGCGCAGGGGGTACCGGTAATGAAAAACTGTTTTTT
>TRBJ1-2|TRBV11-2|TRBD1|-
CASSPTGDSRYYGYTF
TGTGCCAGCAGCCCTACAGGGGATTCACGATACTATGGCTACACCTTC
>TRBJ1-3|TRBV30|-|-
CAWGQAGNTIYF
TGTGCCTGGGGGCAGGCTGGAAACACCATATATTTT
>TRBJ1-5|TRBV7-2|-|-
CASSPQGNQPQHF
TGTGCCAGCAGTCCTCAGGGAAATCAGCCCCAGCATTTT
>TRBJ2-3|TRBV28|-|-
CASGLTGTHTDTQYF
TGTGCCAGCGGCCTTACCGGGACTCACACAGATACGCAGTATTTT